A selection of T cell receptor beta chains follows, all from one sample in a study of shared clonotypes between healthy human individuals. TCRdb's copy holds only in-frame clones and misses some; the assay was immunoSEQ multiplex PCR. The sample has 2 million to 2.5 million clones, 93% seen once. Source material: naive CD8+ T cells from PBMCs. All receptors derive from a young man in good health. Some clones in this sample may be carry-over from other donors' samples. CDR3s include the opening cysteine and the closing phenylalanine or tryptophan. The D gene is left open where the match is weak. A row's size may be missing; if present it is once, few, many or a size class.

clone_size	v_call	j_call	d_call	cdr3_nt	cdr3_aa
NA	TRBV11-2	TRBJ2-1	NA	TGTGCCAGCAGCTTAAGTGGGCGAAGCTCCTACAATGAGCAGTTCTTC	CASSLSGRSSYNEQFF
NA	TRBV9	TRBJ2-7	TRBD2	TGTGCCAGCAGCGCCGGACTAGCGGGCCGATCCTACGAGCAGTACTTC	CASSAGLAGRSYEQYF
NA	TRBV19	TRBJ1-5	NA	TGTGCCAGTAGTAGCGGGCGGTATCAGCCCCAGCATTTT	CASSSGRYQPQHF
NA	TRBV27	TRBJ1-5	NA	TGTGCCAGCGGGGTAGGAGGAAATCAGCCCCAGCATTTT	CASGVGGNQPQHF
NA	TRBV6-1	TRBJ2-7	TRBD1	TGTGCCAGCAGTGAAGCGCTACTCCGGGTACAGGGGCATGGCTACGAGCAGTACTTC	CASSEALLRVQGHGYEQYF
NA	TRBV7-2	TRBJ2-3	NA	TGTGCCAGCAGCGTCCTACTAGGCACAGATACGCAGTATTTT	CASSVLLGTDTQYF
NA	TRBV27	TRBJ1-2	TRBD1	TGTGCCAGCAGTGGGACAGGGCCTAACTATGGCTACACCTTC	CASSGTGPNYGYTF
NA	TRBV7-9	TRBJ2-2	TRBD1	TGTGCCAGCAGCCCGACAGGGAGAAGAGTCGGGGAGCTGTTTTTT	CASSPTGRRVGELFF
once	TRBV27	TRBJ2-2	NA	TGTGCCAGCAGTTCGGGACGGACCACCGGGGAGCTGTTTTTT	CASSSGRTTGELFF
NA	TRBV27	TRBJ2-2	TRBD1	TGTGCCAGCGGAAGACAGGGGTTCGACACCGGGGAGCTGTTTTTT	CASGRQGFDTGELFF
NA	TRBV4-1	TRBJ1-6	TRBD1	TGCGCCAGCAGCCAGGGACAGGGATCCTATAATTCACCCCTCCACTTT	CASSQGQGSYNSPLHF
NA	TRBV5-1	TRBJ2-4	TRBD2	TGCGCCAGCAGCCCGGGACTAGCGGTAGCCAAAAACATTCAGTACTTC	CASSPGLAVAKNIQYF
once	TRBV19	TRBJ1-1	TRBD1	TGTGCCAGTAGTATTCGCCCAGGGGGCCCGAACACTGAAGCTTTCTTT	CASSIRPGGPNTEAFF
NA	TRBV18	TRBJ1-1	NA	TGTGCCAGCTCACCAGGGTCCCTCGGCAGGAGGGGCACTGAAGCTTTCTTT	CASSPGSLGRRGTEAFF
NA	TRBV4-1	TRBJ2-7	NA	TGCGCCAGCAGCCAAGTGTCGGATTACTACGAGCAGTACTTC	CASSQVSDYYEQYF
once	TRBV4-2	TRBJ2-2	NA	TGTGCCAGCAGCCAAGACGGATTAAGGCAAGAGTGGGGCGGGGAGCTGTTTTTT	CASSQDGLRQEWGGELFF
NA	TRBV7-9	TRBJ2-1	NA	TGTGCCAGCAGCTTATCGCCTGAGCTATCCCTGAACAATGAGCAGTTCTTC	CASSLSPELSLNNEQFF
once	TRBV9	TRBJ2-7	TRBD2	TGTGCCAGCAGCCCGACTAGCGGGACGTACGAGCAGTACTTC	CASSPTSGTYEQYF
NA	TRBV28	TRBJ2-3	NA	TGTGCCAGCAGTATCGACCGAGGCACAGATACGCAGTATTTT	CASSIDRGTDTQYF
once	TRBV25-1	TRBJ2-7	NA	TGTGCCACCCGGGAGTCCTACGAGCAGTACTTC	CATRESYEQYF
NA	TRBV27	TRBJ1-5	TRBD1	TGTGCCACCGCGTTTACAGGGGCATACCAGCCCCAGCATTTT	CATAFTGAYQPQHF
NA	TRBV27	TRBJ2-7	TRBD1	TGTGCCAGCAGTTCGAGACAGGGGCGGTACGAGCAGTACTTC	CASSSRQGRYEQYF
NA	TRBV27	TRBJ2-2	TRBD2	TGTGCCAGCAGTAAAAGAGGACTAGCGGGCGAGGGGGACACCGGGGAGCTGTTTTTT	CASSKRGLAGEGDTGELFF
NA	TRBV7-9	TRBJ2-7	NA	TGTGCCAGCAGCTTAGGGGTACCCTACGAGCAGTACTTC	CASSLGVPYEQYF